Sequencing of this T cell receptor beta chain was carried out in a study of OX40 agonist ivuxolimab in advanced cancers. TCRdb's copy holds only in-frame clones and misses some; the assay was immunoSEQ multiplex PCR. Altogether about 54,000 clones are present, approximately 90% being singletons, with the ten largest covering roughly 12%. Trimming took 4 bases from V and 2 from J, leaving 13 bases between them. This CDR3 is built from 15 residues. The germline gives CDR1 MGHRA, CDR2 YSYEKL. The input for sequencing was CD4+ or CD8+ T cells sorted from blood, taken in a trial of the OX40 agonist ivuxolimab. This TCR was recovered from an adult with an advanced solid tumor such as melanoma, head and neck, liver or kidney cancer. The rearrangement joins TRBV4-1 to TRBJ2-3, with D perhaps matching TRBD2 (5 bases). CDR3 sequence (DNA): TGCGCCAGCAGCCGGTGGGAGTGGGTCACAGATACGCAGTATTTT. Translation: CASSRWEWVTDTQYF.